These 30 T cell receptor beta chains share one sample of origin, sequenced in a study of CD4 and CD8 cells across lung adenocarcinoma regions. TCRdb re-called the PCR reads through MiXCR, storing one row per CDR3 protein. The table shows about 4,200 distinct CDR3 sequences, with around half occurring only once. Sequencing was done on a sample of CD4+ T cells from the center of a lung tumor. The source is a female donor with lung adenocarcinoma. The CD4 and CD8 labels of this study may be unreliable.

The chain links TRBV10-3 to TRBJ2-3; TRBD2 is a possible D gene (5 bases). In germline, CDR1 is ENHRY, CDR2 SYGVKD. The CDR3 has 13 amino acids. Trimming stripped 6 bases from V and 4 bases from J, with 11 bases between. The CDR3 protein is CAISEKLADTQYF. DNA for the CDR3: TGTGCCATCAGCGAAAAACTAGCAGATACGCAGTATTTT.

The chain carries TRBV7-8 and TRBJ1-2; D not resolved. The CDR3 has 14 residues. V lost 0 bases and J lost 4, with 9 bases in between. The germline gives CDR1 SGHVS, CDR2 FQNEAQ. This chain's CDR3 is CASSLATLPYGYTF. In DNA form, the CDR3 reads TGTGCCAGCAGCTTAGCCACATTACCCTATGGCTACACCTTC. The full variable domain, with the rest looked up from reference TRBV7-8 and TRBJ1-2, is GAGVSQSPRYKVAKRGQDVALRCDPISGHVSLFWYQQALGQGPEFLTYFQNEAQLDKSGLPSDRFFAERPEGSVSTLKIQRTQQEDSAVYLCASSLATLPYGYTFGSGTRLTVV.

Note on this clonotype: At one end the junction does not follow the germline gene, possibly because of a read error. This CDR3 is CVSSLSAKNIQYF. In nucleotides, the CDR3 is TGCGTCTCGAGTCTGTCAGCCAAAAACATTCAGTATTTC. This sequence joins TRBV10-1 and TRBJ2-4, with unresolved D. The CDR3 totals 13 residues. Looked up from germline, CDR1 is WNHNN and CDR2 is SYGVQD (reference sequence).

Worth noting for this clonotype: The DNA is omitted, as the CDR3 cannot be located on it reliably, and the CDR3 follows TCRdb's listing. The chain carries TRBV30 and TRBJ2-5; the DNA was not compared with TRBD2, the D call given in the table. Germline-derived CDR1 and CDR2 are GTSNPN and SVGIG (reference sequence). The CDR3 has 22 amino acids, counting both end residues. The CDR3 sequence: CAWRGLVNRDPVLRAAIETQYF.

This clonotype was seen only once. The junction differs from germline at one of its ends, possibly a read error. V usage is TRBV4-1 and J usage is TRBJ2-3, with D unresolved. The length of the CDR3 is 15 residues. Germline V gives CDR1 MGHRA, CDR2 YSYEKL. The CDR3 sequence is CASRLAGGDQETQYF. The CDR3 coding sequence is TGCGCCAGCAGGCTCGCCGGCGGTGACCAAGAGACCCAGTACTTT.

This clonotype occurred a few times. A read error may produce the germline difference seen at one junction end. This sequence joins TRBV7-2 and TRBJ2-1; D is perhaps TRBD2 (7 bases). The germline CDR1 and CDR2 sequences are SGHTA and FQGNSA. The CDR3 has 16 amino acids. The CDR3 loop reads CVSSRGAVSSYNEQFF. In nucleotides, the CDR3 is TGTGTCAGCAGCCGGGGGGCGGTTAGCTCCTACAATGAGCAGTTCTTC.

The rearrangement links TRBV10-1 to TRBJ2-5, with TRBD2 identical over 14 bases. Matching the DNA end better, TRBJ2-1 makes the J call doubtful. CDR1 is WNHNN, CDR2 SYGVQD, per germline (reference sequence). CDR3 length: 15 residues. This CDR3 reads CASSTRTSGRYEQFF. In nucleotides, the CDR3 is TGCGCCAGCAGTACCCGGACTAGCGGGAGGTATGAGCAGTTCTTC.

The CDR3: CASTKREGYEQYF. In DNA, the CDR3 is TGTGCCAGCACTAAGCGGGAGGGCTACGAGCAGTACTTC. The chain has TRBV6-1 and TRBJ2-1, with 10 bases aligning to TRBD2. The end of the DNA fits TRBJ2-7 better, so the J call may be wrong. This CDR3 is 13 amino acids long. The germline V gene encodes CDR1 MNHNS and CDR2 SASEGT.

This clonotype was counted a few times. The J gene is TRBJ2-3, the V gene TRBV6-8, with D uncertain. The germline V gene has CDR1 MNHGY and CDR2 SAAAGT. The CDR3 totals 16 residues. V lost 6 bases to trimming and J lost 9 bases, with 25 bases between them. The CDR3 spells CASSPHDGRPSVTQYF. In DNA form, the CDR3 reads TGTGCCAGCAGCCCCCATGACGGGCGTCCCAGTGTGACGCAGTATTTT.

By sample share, this clonotype is medium-sized. The rearrangement uses TRBV20-1 and TRBJ2-5, with TRBD2 matching 10 bases. CDR3 length equals 18 residues. V trimming: 4 bases; J trimming: 1 base; junction bases outside the gene matches: 15. CDR1 and CDR2 (germline): DFQATT, SNEGSKA (reference sequence). CDR3 amino acids: CSATDFGLAGVLQETQYF. DNA for the CDR3: TGCAGTGCTACAGATTTTGGGCTAGCGGGAGTTCTCCAAGAGACCCAGTACTTC.

This clonotype was found a few times. The chain links TRBV12-3 or TRBV12-4 to TRBJ2-1; the D is unclear. The CDR3 is 12 residues long. Trimming took 1 base from V and 10 from J, leaving 8 bases between them. CDR3 nucleotides: TGTGCCAGCAGTTTAGAAGGAGCGGAGCAGTTCTTC. The encoded protein is CASSLEGAEQFF.

By its share, this clonotype is medium-sized (0.01 to 0.1%). The chain combines TRBV7-6 with TRBJ2-1; weak D call: TRBD2 (6 bases). Germline CDR1 reads SGHVS; CDR2 reads FNYEAQ. The CDR3 has 14 residues. V lost 6 bases and J lost 4, with 13 bases in between. The CDR3 region is CASSPGGTYNEQFF. For the CDR3, the DNA is TGTGCCAGCAGTCCCGGGGGAACATACAATGAGCAGTTCTTC.

This clonotype is labeled medium-sized. The chain employs TRBV7-2 and TRBJ2-5; 8 nucleotides line up with TRBD2. Matching the DNA end better, TRBJ2-7 makes the J call doubtful. In germline, CDR1 is SGHTA, CDR2 FQGNSA. This CDR3 comprises 15 residues. CDR3 amino acids: CASSLEGTSRYEQYF. CDR3 in DNA: TGTGCCAGCAGCTTAGAAGGGACTAGTCGCTACGAGCAGTACTTC.

The chain couples TRBV10-3 to TRBJ2-1, with TRBD2 matching 7 bases. Germline V CDR1 and CDR2: ENHRY, SYGVKD. Trimming cost V 4 bases and J 2 bases; bases outside gene matches: 5. This CDR3 is built from 15 residues. The CDR3 protein is CAISGYSGTYNEQFF. The CDR3 DNA follows: TGTGCCATCAGTGGGTACAGCGGGACCTACAATGAGCAGTTCTTC.

This sequence joins TRBV4-2 and TRBJ1-2; D unresolved. The V end was cut by 4 bases, the J end by 2 bases, with 8 bases between. This CDR3 has 13 residues. The germline gives CDR1 LGHNA, CDR2 YNFKEQ. The CDR3: CASSPAKNYGYTF. CDR3 nucleotide sequence: TGTGCCAGCAGCCCCGCCAAGAACTATGGCTACACCTTC.

This chain links TRBV7-2 with TRBJ2-1; TRBD1 matches 8 bases. The DNA matches TRBJ2-5 better at its end, which makes the J call doubtful. CDR3 size: 14 residues. The germline V gene has CDR1 SGHTA and CDR2 FQGNSA. CDR3 loop: CASSLGRGRETQYF. The CDR3 coding sequence is TGTGCCAGCAGCTTGGGCAGGGGGCGAGAGACCCAGTACTTC.

The V gene is TRBV6-1, the J gene TRBJ2-1; 14 nucleotides agree with TRBD2. The end of the DNA aligns better with TRBJ2-7, so the J call may be wrong. This CDR3 is built from 15 residues. Germline assignment: CDR1 MNHNS and CDR2 SASEGT. The CDR3 sequence: CASSPRTSGGYEQYV. DNA for the CDR3: TGTGCCAGCAGCCCTAGGACTAGCGGGGGGTACGAGCAGTACGTC.

This chain connects TRBV6-1 to TRBJ2-5; D gene ambiguous. Judging by the DNA end, TRBJ2-7 fits better; the J call may be wrong. The CDR3 length is 15 residues. The germline V gene encodes CDR1 MNHNS and CDR2 SASEGT. The DNA of the CDR3 is TGTGCCAGCAGTGAAGAACCGGGTAACCCCTACGAGCAGTACTTC. Residues: CASSEEPGNPYEQYF.

This clonotype was detected only once. The genes are TRBV11-2 and TRBJ2-1; no firm D call. TRBJ2-7 explains the end of the DNA better; the J call may be wrong. The CDR3 has 14 amino acids. Germline-derived CDR1 and CDR2 are SGHAT and FQNNGV. CDR3: CASSLDERAYEQYF. As DNA, the CDR3 is TGTGCCAGCAGCTTAGATGAACGGGCCTACGAGCAGTACTTC.

The count of this clonotype is one. Just one base apart from a much larger clone, this may be a read error. DNA of the CDR3: TGTGCCAGAAGCCCTAAATCGGGACTAGCGGGGGCCGAGGAGTCCCAGTACTTC. The encoded protein is CARSPKSGLAGAEESQYF. The V and J genes are TRBV5-3 and TRBJ2-1; 14 positions match TRBD2. The J call may be in error: the DNA end matches TRBJ2-5 better. TRBV5-3 is reported as an ORF; its role is uncertain. The CDR3 length is 18 residues.

Here the CDR3 reads CASSEKMDFEAFF. CDR3 nucleotides: TGTGCCAGCAGTGAAAAGATGGACTTTGAAGCTTTCTTT. The J gene is TRBJ1-1, the V gene TRBV6-1, with D uncertain. Trimming left V 2 bases short and J 7 bases short, with 11 bases between. This CDR3 spans 13 amino acids. Germline V gives CDR1 MNHNS, CDR2 SASEGT.

In its sample, this clonotype was seen once. DNA for the CDR3: TGTGCCAGCAGCTTACAAGTCGCAGAGACCCAGTACTTC. The encoded protein is CASSLQVAETQYF. The chain joins TRBV7-6 to TRBJ2-5, with unresolved D. The CDR3 is 13 residues long. The ends were cut back, 2 bases at V and 4 bases at J, with 8 bases in the middle. The germline V gene has CDR1 SGHVS and CDR2 FNYEAQ. Combining the CDR3 with reference TRBV7-6 and TRBJ2-5 gives the whole variable domain GAGVSQSPRYKVTKRGQDVALRCDPISGHVSLYWYRQALGQGPEFLTYFNYEAQQDKSGLPNDRFSAERPEGSISTLTIQRTEQRDSAMYRCASSLQVAETQYFGPGTRLLVL.

The CDR3 protein is CASSGQGRSQYF. The CDR3 nucleotides are TGCGCCAGCAGTGGGCAGGGTAGGTCCCAGTACTTC. This chain links TRBV10-2 with TRBJ2-3; D perhaps matches TRBD1 (5 bases). The J call may not be correct, given that the DNA end is closer to TRBJ2-5. Per the germline V gene, CDR1 is WSHSY and CDR2 is SAAADI. This CDR3 has 12 amino acids.

This clonotype ranks as medium-sized (0.01 to 0.1%). The chain employs TRBV27 and TRBJ2-2; 8 bases line up with TRBD2. Germline loops: CDR1 MNHEY, CDR2 SMNVEV (reference sequence). Unmatched junction bases numbered 12, after V lost 6 bases and J lost 6 bases. CDR3 length: 16 residues. CDR3 sequence: CASSYTSGYVSGELFF. The CDR3 DNA is TGTGCCAGCAGCTATACTAGCGGCTATGTCTCCGGGGAGCTGTTTTTT.

This clonotype occurred once. This sequence joins TRBV6-1 and TRBJ2-5; D is undetermined. The last part of the DNA fits TRBJ2-7 better; the J call may be wrong. The CDR3 is 13 amino acids. Germline assignment: CDR1 MNHNS and CDR2 SASEGT. The CDR3 spells CASSEPGFYEQYF. DNA of the CDR3: TGTGCCAGCAGTGAACCAGGATTCTACGAGCAGTACTTC.

This clonotype is medium-sized by share. This chain links TRBV27 with TRBJ2-1; either TRBD1 or TRBD2 may supply D (7 bases each). The J call is in doubt because the DNA end fits TRBJ2-7 better. CDR3 length equals 15 residues. The germline V gene has CDR1 MNHEY and CDR2 SMNVEV (reference sequence). This chain's CDR3 is CASSLRTRGGYEQYF. In DNA, the CDR3 is TGTGCCAGCAGTTTACGTACCAGGGGGGGCTACGAGCAGTACTTC.

This chain connects TRBV24-1 to TRBJ2-1, with TRBD1 matching 10 bases. The CDR3 sequence is 15 residues long. The ends lost 3 bases at V and 6 bases at J; junction bases unmatched: 4. Looked up from germline, CDR1 is KGHDR and CDR2 is SFDVKD. Written as DNA, the CDR3 is TGTGCCACCAGTGATGGGGGGACAGGGGCCAATGAGCAGTTCTTC. It encodes CATSDGGTGANEQFF.

The genes are TRBV4-1 and TRBJ2-1, with TRBD2 matching over 8 bases. The CDR3 has 18 amino acids. V dropped 0 bases and J dropped 7; count of bases not matched to a gene: 14. Germline CDR1 is MGHRA and CDR2 is YSYEKL. Here the CDR3 DNA reads TGCGCCAGCAGCCAAGATGCCCCCGGGTTTGCGGGAGGAAATGAGCAGTTCTTC. The encoded protein is CASSQDAPGFAGGNEQFF.

This clonotype is a singleton in its sample. The chain has TRBV6-1 and TRBJ2-1, with TRBD1 identical over 9 bases. CDR1 and CDR2 from the germline V gene are MNHNS and SASEGT. The CDR3 has 15 residues. The ends lost 3 bases at V and 6 bases at J; junction bases unmatched: 6. The CDR3 nucleotides read TGTGCCAGCAGTGAGGGGACAGGGAGGTTCAATGAGCAGTTCTTC. This codes for CASSEGTGRFNEQFF.

The V call is TRBV27, the J call TRBJ2-5; 7 bases map to TRBD1. The CDR3 is 15 amino acids. Germline trimming cut 2 bases from V and 5 bases from J; bases unmatched to any gene: 8. CDR1 and CDR2 (germline): MNHEY, SMNVEV (reference sequence). The CDR3: CASSLHRGRGETQYF. As DNA, the CDR3 is TGTGCCAGCAGTTTACACAGGGGCCGAGGGGAGACCCAGTACTTC.